The T cell receptor beta chain described here comes from a study of blood T cell repertoires in COVID-19. Study-wide context: Both acute and convalescent COVID-19 samples were obtained from the United States, Italy and Spain. In each case, the material was cDNA or gDNA derived from T cells, B-cell-depleted T cells, or PBMCs.

As processed by the authors: Estimation of nucleated cell counts relied on the amplification of reference gene primers. Here immunoSEQ multiplex PCR was the method, and the copy in TCRdb shows in-frame clones only, minus some. That table is the source of V, J and clone size, and D and trimming were worked out from the DNA. The sample holds about 400,000 clones, roughly 89% seen once. The receptor was derived from a woman between 25 and 40 years old with acute or convalescent COVID-19. The specimen sequenced was peripheral blood.

The CDR3 loop reads CASSVQRDFNNSPLHF. The CDR3, as DNA: TGTGCCAGCAGTGTTCAAAGGGACTTCAATAATTCACCCCTCCACTTT. The V call is TRBV6-1, the J call TRBJ1-6, with D maybe TRBD1 (5 bases). Germline V gives CDR1 MNHNS, CDR2 SASEGT. The CDR3 is 16 residues long. Trimming took off 4 bases at V and 5 bases at J, with 15 bases between the two ends.